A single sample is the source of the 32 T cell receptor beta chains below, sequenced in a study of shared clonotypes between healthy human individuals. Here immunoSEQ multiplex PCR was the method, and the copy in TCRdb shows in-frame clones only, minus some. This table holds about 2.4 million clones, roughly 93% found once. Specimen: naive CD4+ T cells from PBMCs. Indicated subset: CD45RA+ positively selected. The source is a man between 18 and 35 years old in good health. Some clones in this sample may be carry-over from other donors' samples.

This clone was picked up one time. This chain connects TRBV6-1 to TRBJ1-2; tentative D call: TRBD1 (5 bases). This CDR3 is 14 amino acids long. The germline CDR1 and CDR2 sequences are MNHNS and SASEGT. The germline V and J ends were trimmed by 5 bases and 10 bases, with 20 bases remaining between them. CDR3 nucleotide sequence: TGTGCCAGCAGTTTAGGGGACTCCGTTTCTGACTACACCTTC. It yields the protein CASSLGDSVSDYTF.

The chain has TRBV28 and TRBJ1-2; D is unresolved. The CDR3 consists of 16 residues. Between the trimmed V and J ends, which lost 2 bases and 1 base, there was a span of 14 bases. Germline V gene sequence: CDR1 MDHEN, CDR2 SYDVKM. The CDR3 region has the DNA TGTGCCAGCAGTTTACGGTGGGAGGGAATTAACTATGGCTACACCTTC. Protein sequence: CASSLRWEGINYGYTF.

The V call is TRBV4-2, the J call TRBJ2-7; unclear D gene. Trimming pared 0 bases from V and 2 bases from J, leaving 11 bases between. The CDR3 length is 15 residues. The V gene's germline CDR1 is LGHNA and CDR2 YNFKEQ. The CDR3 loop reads CASSQDTTAAYEQYF. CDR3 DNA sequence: TGTGCCAGCAGCCAAGATACGACGGCCGCCTACGAGCAGTACTTC.

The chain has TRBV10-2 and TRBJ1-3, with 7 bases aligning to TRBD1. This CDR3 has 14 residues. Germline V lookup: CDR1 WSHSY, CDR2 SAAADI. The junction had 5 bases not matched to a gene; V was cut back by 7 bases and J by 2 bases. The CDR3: CASKQGLAGNTIYF. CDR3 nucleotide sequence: TGCGCCAGCAAACAGGGGCTGGCTGGAAACACCATATATTTT.

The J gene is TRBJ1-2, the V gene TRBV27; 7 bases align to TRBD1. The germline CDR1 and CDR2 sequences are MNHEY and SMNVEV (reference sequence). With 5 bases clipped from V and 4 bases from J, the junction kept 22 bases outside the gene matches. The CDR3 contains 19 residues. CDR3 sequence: CASSPGRQTGGGAGYGYTF. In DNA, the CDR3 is TGTGCCAGCAGTCCTGGGCGTCAAACCGGAGGGGGCGCGGGCTATGGCTACACCTTC.

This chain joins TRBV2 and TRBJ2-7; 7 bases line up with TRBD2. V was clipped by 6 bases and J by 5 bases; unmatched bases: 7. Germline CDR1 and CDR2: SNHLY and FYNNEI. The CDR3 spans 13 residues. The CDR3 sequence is CASSAAGVDEQYF. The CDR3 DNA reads TGTGCCAGCAGCGCGGCGGGAGTGGACGAGCAGTACTTC. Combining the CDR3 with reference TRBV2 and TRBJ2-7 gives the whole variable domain EPEVTQTPSHQVTQMGQEVILRCVPISNHLYFYWYRQILGQKVEFLVSFYNNEISEKSEIFDDQFSVERPDGSNFTLKIRSTKLEDSAMYFCASSAAGVDEQYFGPGTRLTVT.

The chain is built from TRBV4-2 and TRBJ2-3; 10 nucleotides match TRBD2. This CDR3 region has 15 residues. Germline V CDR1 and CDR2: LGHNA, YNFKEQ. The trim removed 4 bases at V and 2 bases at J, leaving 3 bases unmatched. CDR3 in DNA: TGTGCCAGCAGCCCGGGACTAGCGTACACAGATACGCAGTATTTT. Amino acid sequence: CASSPGLAYTDTQYF.

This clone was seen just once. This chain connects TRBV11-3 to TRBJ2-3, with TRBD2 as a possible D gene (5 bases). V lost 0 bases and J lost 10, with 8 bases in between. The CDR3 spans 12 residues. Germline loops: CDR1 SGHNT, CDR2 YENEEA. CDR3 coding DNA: TGTGCCAGCAGCTTAGATGCGAGGGCGCAGTATTTT. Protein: CASSLDARAQYF.

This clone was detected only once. CDR3 protein: CASSRHLNYGYTF. The CDR3 coding sequence is TGTGCCAGCAGCAGACACCTTAACTATGGCTACACCTTC. The V call is TRBV21-1, the J call TRBJ1-2; TRBD1 is the table's D call and was not checked against the DNA. TRBV21-1 is an annotated pseudogene. The CDR3 length is 13 residues.

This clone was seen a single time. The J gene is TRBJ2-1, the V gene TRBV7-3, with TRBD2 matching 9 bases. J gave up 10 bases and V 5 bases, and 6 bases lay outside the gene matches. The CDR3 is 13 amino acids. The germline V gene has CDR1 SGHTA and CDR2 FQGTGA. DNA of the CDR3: TGTGCCAGCAGCACCATAGCGGGAGCCGAGCAGTTCTTC. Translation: CASSTIAGAEQFF.

The CDR3 spells CASSLEGVRGQPQHF. The CDR3 nucleotides are TGCGCCAGCAGCTTGGAGGGGGTCCGCGGACAGCCCCAGCATTTT. V and J are TRBV5-1 and TRBJ1-5; possibly TRBD1 for D (6 bases). Germline V gene sequence: CDR1 SGHRS, CDR2 YFSETQ. V lost 0 bases and J 7 bases, leaving 14 bases between the germline ends. There are 15 residues in the CDR3.

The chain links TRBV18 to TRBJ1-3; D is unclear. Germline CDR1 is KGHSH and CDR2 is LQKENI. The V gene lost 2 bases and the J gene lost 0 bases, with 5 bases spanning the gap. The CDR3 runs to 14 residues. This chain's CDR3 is CASSPLDSGNTIYF. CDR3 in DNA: TGTGCCAGCTCACCATTGGACTCTGGAAACACCATATATTTT.

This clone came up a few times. The CDR3 DNA follows: TGTGCCAGCAGTGTAATGCCCGAAAGCAATCAGCCCCAGCATTTT. Protein: CASSVMPESNQPQHF. This rearrangement joins TRBV2 to TRBJ1-5; no clear D gene. The germline CDR1 and CDR2 sequences are SNHLY and FYNNEI. The ends were cut back, 4 bases at V and 1 base at J, with 11 bases in the middle. The CDR3 length is 15 residues.

For the CDR3, the DNA is TGTGCCAGCAGCTTGGGGGTCAGGGTCGTCACTGAAGCTTTCTTT. Translated: CASSLGVRVVTEAFF. The chain employs TRBV5-4 and TRBJ1-1, with a weak D call TRBD1 (5 bases). This CDR3 comprises 15 residues. Looked up from germline, CDR1 is SGHNT and CDR2 is YYREEE (reference sequence). Trimming took off 0 bases at V and 4 bases at J, with 13 bases between the two ends. The full variable domain, its missing parts supplied by reference TRBV5-4 and TRBJ1-1, is ETGVTQSPTHLIKTRGQQVTLRCSSQSGHNTVSWYQQALGQGPQFIFQYYREEENGRGNFPPRFSGLQFPNYSSELNVNALELDDSALYLCASSLGVRVVTEAFFGQGTRLTVV.

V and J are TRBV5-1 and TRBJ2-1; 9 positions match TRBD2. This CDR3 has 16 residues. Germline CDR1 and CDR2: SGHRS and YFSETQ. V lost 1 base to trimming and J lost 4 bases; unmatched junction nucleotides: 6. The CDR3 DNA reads TGCGCCAGCAGCTTGATTAGCGGGAGTCCGTACAATGAGCAGTTCTTC. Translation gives CASSLISGSPYNEQFF.

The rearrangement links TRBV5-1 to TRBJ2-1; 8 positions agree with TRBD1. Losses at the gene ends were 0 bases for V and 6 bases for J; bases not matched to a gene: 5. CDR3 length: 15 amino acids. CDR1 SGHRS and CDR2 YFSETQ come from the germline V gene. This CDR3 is CASSLAGQGFNEQFF. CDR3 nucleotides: TGCGCCAGCAGCTTGGCTGGACAGGGCTTCAATGAGCAGTTCTTC. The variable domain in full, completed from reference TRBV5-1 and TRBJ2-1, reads KAGVTQTPRYLIKTRGQQVTLSCSPISGHRSVSWYQQTPGQGLQFLFEYFSETQRNKGNFPGRFSGRQFSNSRSEMNVSTLELGDSALYLCASSLAGQGFNEQFFGPGTRLTVL.

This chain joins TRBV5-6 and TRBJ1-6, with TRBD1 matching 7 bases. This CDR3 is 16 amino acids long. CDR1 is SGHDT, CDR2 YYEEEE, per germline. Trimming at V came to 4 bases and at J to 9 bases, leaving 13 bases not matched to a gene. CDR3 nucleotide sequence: TGTGCCAGCAGCACCAAGAGACAGGGTATGGGTTCACCCCTCCACTTT. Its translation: CASSTKRQGMGSPLHF.

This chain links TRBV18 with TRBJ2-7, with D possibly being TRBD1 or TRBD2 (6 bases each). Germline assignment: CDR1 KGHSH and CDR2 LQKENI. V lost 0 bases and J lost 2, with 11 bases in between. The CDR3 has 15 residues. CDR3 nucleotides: TGTGCCAGCTCACCACCGGGGGGCCTCCCCTACGAGCAGTACTTC. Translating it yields CASSPPGGLPYEQYF.

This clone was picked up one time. The CDR3 loop is CASGFSGRADTQYF. Written as DNA, the CDR3 is TGTGCCAGCGGTTTTAGCGGGAGGGCCGATACGCAGTATTTT. The chain recombines TRBV7-8 with TRBJ2-3, with 11 nucleotides matching TRBD2. Germline V gives CDR1 SGHVS, CDR2 FQNEAQ. The CDR3 contains 14 residues. V lost 8 bases, J lost 6 bases, and 7 bases stayed unmatched.

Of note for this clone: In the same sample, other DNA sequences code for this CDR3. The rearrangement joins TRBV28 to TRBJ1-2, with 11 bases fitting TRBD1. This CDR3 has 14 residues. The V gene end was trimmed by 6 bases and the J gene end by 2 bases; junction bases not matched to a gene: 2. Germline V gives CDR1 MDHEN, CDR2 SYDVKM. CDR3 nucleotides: TGTGCCAGCAGGGGGACAGGGGGAAACTATGGCTACACCTTC. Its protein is CASRGTGGNYGYTF.

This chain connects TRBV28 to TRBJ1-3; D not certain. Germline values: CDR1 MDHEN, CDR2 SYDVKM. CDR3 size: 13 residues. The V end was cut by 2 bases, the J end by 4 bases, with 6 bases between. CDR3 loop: CASSLGYGNTIYF. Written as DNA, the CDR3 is TGTGCCAGCAGTTTAGGGTACGGAAACACCATATATTTT.

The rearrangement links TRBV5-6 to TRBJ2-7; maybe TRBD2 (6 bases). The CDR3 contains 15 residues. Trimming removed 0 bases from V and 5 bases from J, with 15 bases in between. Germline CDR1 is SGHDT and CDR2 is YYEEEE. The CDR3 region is CASSLVPGAFNEQYF. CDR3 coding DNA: TGTGCCAGCAGCTTGGTGCCGGGAGCCTTCAACGAGCAGTACTTC.

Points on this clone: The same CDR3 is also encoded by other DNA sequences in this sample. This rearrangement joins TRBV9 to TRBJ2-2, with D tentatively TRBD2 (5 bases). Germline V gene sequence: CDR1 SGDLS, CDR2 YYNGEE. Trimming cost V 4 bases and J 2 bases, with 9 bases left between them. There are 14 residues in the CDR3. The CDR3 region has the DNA TGTGCCAGCAGCCCCAGGACTAACACCGGGGAGCTGTTTTTT. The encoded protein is CASSPRTNTGELFF.

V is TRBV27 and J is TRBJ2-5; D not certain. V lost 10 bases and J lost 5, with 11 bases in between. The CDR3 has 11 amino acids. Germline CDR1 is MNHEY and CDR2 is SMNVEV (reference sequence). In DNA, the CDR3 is TGTGCCACCGATCCAGACGAGACCCAGTACTTC. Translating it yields CATDPDETQYF.

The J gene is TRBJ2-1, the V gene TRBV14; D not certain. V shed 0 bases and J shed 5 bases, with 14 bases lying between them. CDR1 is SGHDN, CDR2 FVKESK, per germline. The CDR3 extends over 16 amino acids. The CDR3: CASSQDSGLPNNEQFF. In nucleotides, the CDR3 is TGTGCCAGCAGCCAAGACTCCGGGCTACCAAACAATGAGCAGTTCTTC.

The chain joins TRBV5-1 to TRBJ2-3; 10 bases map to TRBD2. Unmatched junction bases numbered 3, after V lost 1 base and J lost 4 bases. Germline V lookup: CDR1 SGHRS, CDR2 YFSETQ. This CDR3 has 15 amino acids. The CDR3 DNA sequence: TGCGCCAGCAGCTTGAATAGCGGGAGGCCAGATACGCAGTATTTT. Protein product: CASSLNSGRPDTQYF.

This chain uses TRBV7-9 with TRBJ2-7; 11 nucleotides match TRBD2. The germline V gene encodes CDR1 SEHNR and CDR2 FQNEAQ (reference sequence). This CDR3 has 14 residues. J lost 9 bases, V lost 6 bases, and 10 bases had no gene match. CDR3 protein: CASSLGVLAGGQYF. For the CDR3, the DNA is TGTGCCAGCAGTCTAGGCGTGCTAGCGGGAGGGCAGTACTTC.

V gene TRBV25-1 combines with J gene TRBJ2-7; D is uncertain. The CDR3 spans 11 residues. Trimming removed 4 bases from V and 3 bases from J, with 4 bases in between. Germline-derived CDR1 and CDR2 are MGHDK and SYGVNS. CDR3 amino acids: CASSANYEQYF. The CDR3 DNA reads TGTGCCAGCAGTGCAAACTACGAGCAGTACTTC.

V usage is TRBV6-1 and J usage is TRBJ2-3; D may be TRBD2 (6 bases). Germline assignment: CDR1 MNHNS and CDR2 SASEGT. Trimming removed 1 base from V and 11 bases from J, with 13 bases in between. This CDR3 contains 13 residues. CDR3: CASSEGEESRQYF. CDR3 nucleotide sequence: TGTGCCAGCAGTGAAGGGGAGGAATCAAGGCAGTATTTT.

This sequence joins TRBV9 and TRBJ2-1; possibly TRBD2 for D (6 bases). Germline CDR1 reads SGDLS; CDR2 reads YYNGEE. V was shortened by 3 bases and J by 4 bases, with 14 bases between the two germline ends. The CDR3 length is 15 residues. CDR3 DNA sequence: TGTGCCAGCAGCGGAGGGACCGGGAGATACAATGAGCAGTTCTTC. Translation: CASSGGTGRYNEQFF.

The DNA of the CDR3 is TGTGCCAGCAGTTTTACAAGTGGCTACGAGCAGTACTTC. Protein: CASSFTSGYEQYF. The chain has TRBV9 and TRBJ2-7; D ambiguous. V lost 5 bases, J lost 3 bases, and 12 bases lay in between. The CDR3 consists of 13 residues. CDR1 and CDR2 from the germline V gene are SGDLS and YYNGEE.

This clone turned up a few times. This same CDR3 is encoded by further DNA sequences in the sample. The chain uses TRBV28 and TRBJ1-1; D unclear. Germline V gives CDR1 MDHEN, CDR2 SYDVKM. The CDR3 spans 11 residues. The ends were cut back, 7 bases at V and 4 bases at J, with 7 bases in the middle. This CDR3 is CASTRSTEAFF. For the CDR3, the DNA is TGTGCCAGCACCCGTAGCACTGAAGCTTTCTTT.